This is a list of T cell receptor beta chains from one sample in a study of beta chain features in type 1 diabetes. Using immunoSEQ multiplex PCR, the repertoire was profiled, and TCRdb retains in-frame clones only, with some absent. The sample yields about 26,000 clones, 40% to 60% seen once. The source material was stem cell memory CD4+ T cells from blood. The receptors originated from a man aged 25 to 40 with type 1 diabetes. The CDR3 runs from the conserved cysteine through the conserved F or W. The D gene is left open where the match is weak. A row's size may be missing; if present it is once, few, many or a size class.

clone_size | j_call | v_call | d_call | cdr3_nt | cdr3_aa
- | TRBJ1-5 | TRBV2 | - | TGTGCCAGCAGCCCACAGTTTAGCAATCAGCCCCAGCATTTT | CASSPQFSNQPQHF
- | TRBJ1-2 | TRBV4-1 | - | TGCGCCAGCAGCCAAGATCCCCGCGTTAGGAGGGGACGGGGCTACACCTTC | CASSQDPRVRRGRGYTF
once | TRBJ2-3 | TRBV2 | - | TGTGCCAGCAGTGATATAACTAGCACAGATACGCAGTATTTT | CASSDITSTDTQYF
once | TRBJ1-6 | TRBV11-2 | - | TGTGCCAGCAGCACAGTGGGACCAGGGGATGGCTCCTATAATTCACCCCTCCACTTT | CASSTVGPGDGSYNSPLHF
few | TRBJ2-4 | TRBV18 | TRBD2 | TGTGCCAGCTCACCACCCACTAGCGGCCTTCAGTACTTC | CASSPPTSGLQYF
few | TRBJ2-5 | TRBV5-6 | - | TGTGCCAGCAGCTTGGTGGGTCAGGGGCCCCTTCAAGAGACCCAGTACTTC | CASSLVGQGPLQETQYF
- | TRBJ2-5 | TRBV7-2 | TRBD1 | TGTGCCAGCAGCCCCCCGACAGGGGGGACCCAGTACTTC | CASSPPTGGTQYF
- | TRBJ2-1 | TRBV14 | - | TGTGCCAGCAGCCAAGATCGGGGTAGCGCGCCCTACAATGAGCAGTTCTTC | CASSQDRGSAPYNEQFF
- | TRBJ2-3 | TRBV18 | TRBD2 | TGTGCCAGCTCACCATCCCTAGCGGGGGTTAGCACAGATACGCAGTATTTT | CASSPSLAGVSTDTQYF
- | TRBJ2-1 | TRBV5-1 | TRBD1 | TGCGCCAGCAGCTTGGCGGGACAGGGAATCGATGAGCAGTTCTTC | CASSLAGQGIDEQFF
few | TRBJ1-2 | TRBV4-1 | TRBD1 | TGCGCCAGCAGCCAAGAAAGTGGGACAGGCTATGGCTACACCTTC | CASSQESGTGYGYTF
- | TRBJ1-4 | TRBV2 | TRBD1 | TGTGCCAGCAGTGGACAGGGGTTTAATAATGAAAAACTGTTTTTT | CASSGQGFNNEKLFF
- | TRBJ2-7 | TRBV6-5 | TRBD2 | TGTGCCAGCAGTTACCGGCGGGAGGCCGCCTACGAGCAGTACTTC | CASSYRREAAYEQYF
few | TRBJ1-6 | TRBV10-3 | - | TGTGCCATCAGTGAAATGCGGGAAAATTCACCCCTCCACTTT | CAISEMRENSPLHF
- | TRBJ2-2 | TRBV30 | TRBD1 | TGTGCCTGGAGACGACAGGGGGACACCGGGGAGCTGTTTTTT | CAWRRQGDTGELFF
- | TRBJ2-5 | TRBV12-5 | - | TGTGCTAGTGGTTTGGTACTTGGAGTCCAAGAGACCCAGTACTTC | CASGLVLGVQETQYF
- | TRBJ2-2 | TRBV7-9 | - | TGTGCCAGCAGCTACTTCCCCGGGGAGCTGTTTTTT | CASSYFPGELFF
- | TRBJ2-5 | TRBV5-1 | TRBD2 | TGCGCCAGCAGCTTGACTAGCGGGGGCCTCCAAGAGACCCAGTACTTC | CASSLTSGGLQETQYF
- | TRBJ1-2 | TRBV30 | - | TGTGCCTGGACCGCTATGACAGGCTTTAACTATGGCTACACCTTC | CAWTAMTGFNYGYTF
- | TRBJ1-3 | TRBV30 | - | TGTGCCTGGAGTGCGGACAAACCTGGAAACACCATATATTTT | CAWSADKPGNTIYF
- | TRBJ2-7 | TRBV7-2 | - | TGTGCCAGCAGCTTAGCGTGGGGCCCCTACGAGCAGTACTTC | CASSLAWGPYEQYF
- | TRBJ2-2 | TRBV6-1 | TRBD1 | TGTGCCAGCAGTGAACTGGGACAGGGGGCCGGGGAGCTGTTTTTT | CASSELGQGAGELFF
- | TRBJ2-4 | TRBV9 | TRBD2 | TGTGCCAGCAGCGTAGGTAGCGGGGGAAAAAACATTCAGTACTTC | CASSVGSGGKNIQYF
- | TRBJ1-2 | TRBV28 | - | TGTGCCAGCAGTTTGAGCAGGGGCCCGAACTATGGCTACACCTTC | CASSLSRGPNYGYTF
- | TRBJ2-5 | TRBV30 | - | TGTGCCTGGAGTGTAGGCGGGATAGGGGAGACCCAGTACTTC | CAWSVGGIGETQYF
- | TRBJ1-6 | TRBV27 | TRBD1 | TGTGCCAGCAGTTTTCGGACAGGGGGTACCTATAATTCACCCCTCCACTTT | CASSFRTGGTYNSPLHF
few | TRBJ2-5 | TRBV2 | - | TGTGCCAGCAGTGTCGGTGGGACAAAAGAGACCCAGTACTTC | CASSVGGTKETQYF
few | TRBJ2-1 | TRBV7-2 | TRBD2 | TGTGCCAGCAGCTTAGCACTAGCGGGGGCCGGGAATGAGCAGTTCTTC | CASSLALAGAGNEQFF
few | TRBJ2-3 | TRBV18 | - | TGTGCCAGCTCACCACCAGCGAGATCAGATACGCAGTATTTT | CASSPPARSDTQYF
few | TRBJ1-1 | TRBV19 | - | TGTGCCAGTAGTATAGGGACAGAGAACACTGAAGCTTTCTTT | CASSIGTENTEAFF
- | TRBJ1-2 | TRBV10-3 | - | TGTGCCATCAGTGAGTCACAGGAGCCATATGGCTACACCTTC | CAISESQEPYGYTF
- | TRBJ2-2 | TRBV5-1 | - | TGCGCCAGCAGCTTGGAGGGTAGCGGGAACACCGGGGAGCTGTTTTTT | CASSLEGSGNTGELFF
- | TRBJ1-2 | TRBV4-1 | - | TGCGCCAGCAGCAAAGACAGTCTTGGCTACACCTTC | CASSKDSLGYTF
- | TRBJ1-6 | TRBV5-1 | - | TGCGCCAGCAGCTTGGAAGGGGATTCACCCCTCCACTTT | CASSLEGDSPLHF
- | TRBJ2-7 | TRBV10-2 | TRBD2 | TGCGCCAGTCGGGCTAGCGGGATCGGCGAGCAGTACTTC | CASRASGIGEQYF
- | TRBJ1-6 | TRBV7-9 | - | TGTGCCAGCAGCTTACCCCGGACAGACGGCCGGGCACCCCTCCACTTT | CASSLPRTDGRAPLHF
- | TRBJ1-5 | TRBV19 | TRBD1 | TGTGCCAGTAGTCAACCCGGGACAGGGGGCAATCAGCCCCAGCATTTT | CASSQPGTGGNQPQHF
- | TRBJ2-1 | TRBV18 | TRBD2 | TGTGCCAGCTCACCCGGGACTAGCGGCTACAATGAGCAGTTCTTC | CASSPGTSGYNEQFF
- | TRBJ2-7 | TRBV6-6 | - | TGTGCCAGCAGGGCCCAGGATTACGAGCAGTACTTC | CASRAQDYEQYF
- | TRBJ2-7 | TRBV15 | - | TGTGCCACCAGCAGAGTGGGGACAAGCTCCTACGAGCAGTACTTC | CATSRVGTSSYEQYF
- | TRBJ1-5 | TRBV30 | - | TGTGCCTGGAGCACCAGGGGAATCAATCAGCCCCAGCATTTT | CAWSTRGINQPQHF
- | TRBJ2-5 | TRBV18 | TRBD1 | TGTGCCAGCTCACCACGGACAGGAAGGGGAGAGACCCAGTACTTC | CASSPRTGRGETQYF
few | TRBJ2-1 | TRBV5-1 | - | TGCGCCAGCAGCTTAACTTATGAGCAGTTCTTC | CASSLTYEQFF
few | TRBJ2-1 | TRBV11-2 | - | TGTGCCAGCAGCCTTGGGCTGAACAATGAGCAGTTCTTC | CASSLGLNNEQFF
few | TRBJ2-7 | TRBV10-3 | - | TGTGCCATCAGACCCGACAGAGCAAGCTACGAGCAGTACTTC | CAIRPDRASYEQYF
- | TRBJ2-3 | TRBV7-9 | - | TGTGCCAGCAGCTTAGCAGGGGCAATGGATACGCAGTATTTT | CASSLAGAMDTQYF
few | TRBJ1-2 | TRBV4-1 | - | TGCGCCAGCAGCCTTTCAGACCGGCAGGGGCACTATGGCTACACCTTC | CASSLSDRQGHYGYTF
few | TRBJ2-3 | TRBV10-1 | TRBD1 | TGCGCCAGCAGTGGTCCGGGACAGGGCACAGATACGCAGTATTTT | CASSGPGQGTDTQYF
few | TRBJ2-1 | TRBV5-8 | - | TGTGCCAGCAGCTCAAGACAGGACAATGAGCAGTTCTTC | CASSSRQDNEQFF
- | TRBJ1-2 | TRBV6-9 | TRBD1 | TGTGCCAGCAGTTCCGGGACAGGACCTGGCGGCTACACCTTC | CASSSGTGPGGYTF
- | TRBJ2-7 | TRBV2 | - | TGTGCCAGCAGTACAGCCTACGAGCAGTACTTC | CASSTAYEQYF
- | TRBJ2-2 | TRBV5-4 | - | TGTGCCAGCAGCTTGGAGGGGCCCGGGGAGCTGTTTTTT | CASSLEGPGELFF
once | TRBJ1-2 | TRBV15 | TRBD1 | TGTGCCACCAGCGTCGGGACAGCGACCTATAACTATGGCTACACCTTC | CATSVGTATYNYGYTF
- | TRBJ1-5 | TRBV2 | - | TGTGCCAGCAGTGAATCAAGTGCAGGTAGCAATCAGCCCCAGCATTTT | CASSESSAGSNQPQHF